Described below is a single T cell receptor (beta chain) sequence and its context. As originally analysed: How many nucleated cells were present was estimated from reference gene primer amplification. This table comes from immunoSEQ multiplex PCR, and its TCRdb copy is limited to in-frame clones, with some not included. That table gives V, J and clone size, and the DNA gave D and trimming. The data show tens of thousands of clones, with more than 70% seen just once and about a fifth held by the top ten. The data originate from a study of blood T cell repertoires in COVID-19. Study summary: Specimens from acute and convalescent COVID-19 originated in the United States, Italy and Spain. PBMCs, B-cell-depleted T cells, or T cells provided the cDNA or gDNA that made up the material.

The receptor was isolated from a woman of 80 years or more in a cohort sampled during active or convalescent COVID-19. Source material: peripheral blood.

The CDR3 loop reads CASSSLTSEQYF. As DNA, the CDR3 is TGCGCCAGCAGCTCCTTGACTAGCGAGCAGTACTTC. J is TRBJ2-7 and V is TRBV5-1, with D possibly matching TRBD2 (6 bases). The CDR3 has 12 amino acids. Trimming removed 3 bases from V and 6 bases from J, with 10 bases in between. Germline CDR1 SGHRS, CDR2 YFSETQ.